A selection of T cell receptor beta chains follows, all from one sample in a study of T cell changes during pregnancy in multiple sclerosis. Some clones are missing from TCRdb's copy, which holds only in-frame ones; the method was immunoSEQ multiplex PCR. The sample carries approximately 88,000 clones, 94% recorded once. Source: peripheral blood, taken in the third trimester of pregnancy. The receptors derive from a female donor with multiple sclerosis, enrolled in a pregnancy study. Each CDR3 is given with its conserved first and last residue. D genes are given only for firm matches. Not all rows give a size; the values are once, few, many and, for expanded clones, a class.

size | J | D | V | DNA | CDR3
- | TRBJ2-5 | - | TRBV6-5 | TGTGCCAGCAGTTATCGACAGGGAGGGACCCAGTACTTC | CASSYRQGGTQYF
- | TRBJ1-5 | - | TRBV19 | TGTGCCAGTAGTTTGGACAGATTCAATCAGCCCCAGCATTTT | CASSLDRFNQPQHF
few | TRBJ1-1 | - | TRBV4-3 | TGCGCCAGCAGCCAAGAGGCAGTTCTGAACACTGAAGCTTTCTTT | CASSQEAVLNTEAFF
- | TRBJ2-7 | - | TRBV7-9 | TGTGCCAGCAGCTTAGGGGGACATCCCTTCTACGAGCAGTACTTC | CASSLGGHPFYEQYF
- | TRBJ2-7 | - | TRBV5-4 | TGTGCCAGCAGCTCACGGGGTATGAGGGGGGAGCAGTACTTC | CASSSRGMRGEQYF
- | TRBJ2-4 | - | TRBV13 | TGTGCCAGCAGCACCAAAGGACGGGAAGCCAAAAACATTCAGTACTTC | CASSTKGREAKNIQYF
- | TRBJ2-7 | TRBD1 | TRBV18 | TGTGCCAGCTCCACAAACTGGGGACAGAGCTACGAGCAGTACTTC | CASSTNWGQSYEQYF
- | TRBJ2-5 | - | TRBV18 | TGTGCCAGCTCACCATCGCCGGGGGAGACCCAGTACTTC | CASSPSPGETQYF
- | TRBJ2-5 | TRBD2 | TRBV5-6 | TGTGCCAGCAGCTTGCCCGGAGCGGGAGTCGGTGAGACCCAGTACTTC | CASSLPGAGVGETQYF
- | TRBJ2-5 | TRBD2 | TRBV29-1 | TGCAGCGTTGTAAAGGGAGGGAACCAAGAGACCCAGTACTTC | CSVVKGGNQETQYF
- | TRBJ2-7 | - | TRBV21-1 | TGTGCCAGCAGCAAAGCCGCAGGGGATTGGAGGTACGAGCAGTACTTC | CASSKAAGDWRYEQYF
- | TRBJ1-2 | - | TRBV25-1 | TGTGCCAGCAGCGAGCAGGGGAATGGCTACACCTTC | CASSEQGNGYTF
- | TRBJ2-5 | - | TRBV6-6 | TGTGCCAGCAGGGCGGCTAGCGTGAAACAAGAGACCCAGTACTTC | CASRAASVKQETQYF
- | TRBJ1-2 | - | TRBV15 | TGTGCCACCAGCAGAGATCAGGGCGGAGGCTACACCTTC | CATSRDQGGGYTF
- | TRBJ1-6 | TRBD1 | TRBV2 | TGTGCCAGCATCCCAGGGGGTAATTCACCCCTCCACTTT | CASIPGGNSPLHF
- | TRBJ2-1 | - | TRBV12-5 | TGTGCTAGTGGTTTGGCTATGACTAGGGCCTCCTACAATGAGCAGTTCTTC | CASGLAMTRASYNEQFF
- | TRBJ1-2 | TRBD1 | TRBV28 | TGTGCCAGCAGTTTAAGTCCGGGACAGGGGGCCGCTAACTATGGCTACACCTTC | CASSLSPGQGAANYGYTF
- | TRBJ2-1 | TRBD1 | TRBV9 | TGTGCCAGCAGCAACCCGGGACAGGGTATCAATGAGCAGTTCTTC | CASSNPGQGINEQFF
- | TRBJ2-6 | - | TRBV4-2 | TGTGCCAGCAGCCACAGGCTCTCTGGGGCCAACGTCCTGACTTTC | CASSHRLSGANVLTF
- | TRBJ2-1 | TRBD1 | TRBV6-5 | TGTGCCAGCAGTTACGGACAGGGCCATGAGCAGTTCTTC | CASSYGQGHEQFF
- | TRBJ2-2 | - | TRBV5-1 | TGCGCCAGCAGATCAGAACCGACCGGGGAGCTGTTTTTT | CASRSEPTGELFF
- | TRBJ2-7 | TRBD1 | TRBV5-1 | TGCGCCAGCAGCACCGGGACAGGGGGGTCCTACGAGCAGTACTTC | CASSTGTGGSYEQYF
- | TRBJ2-3 | TRBD1 | TRBV6-7 | TGTGCCAGCAGTTACTCGATGGGGACAGTGGGCACAGATACGCAGTATTTT | CASSYSMGTVGTDTQYF
- | TRBJ1-2 | - | TRBV2 | TGTGCCAGCAGTGTCCGCGGCAGCTATGGCTACACCTTC | CASSVRGSYGYTF
- | TRBJ2-3 | - | TRBV9 | TGTGCCAGCAGCGATGACAGGATTAGTACAGATACGCAGTATTTT | CASSDDRISTDTQYF
- | TRBJ2-1 | - | TRBV6-6 | TGTGCCAGCAGTACCCGAGGTCTCGGTGAGCAGTTCTTC | CASSTRGLGEQFF
- | TRBJ2-3 | - | TRBV18 | TGTGCCAGCTCACCGCGGGAACCGGGACGCACAGATACGCAGTATTTT | CASSPREPGRTDTQYF
- | TRBJ2-1 | TRBD1 | TRBV25-1 | TGTGCCAGCGGTCACAGGGGGTCTTACAATGAGCAGTTCTTC | CASGHRGSYNEQFF